The 27 T cell receptor beta chains listed next were all sequenced from one sample in a study of shared clonotypes between healthy human individuals. Libraries were prepared by immunoSEQ multiplex PCR; TCRdb keeps only in-frame clonotypes and omits some of them. Of roughly 2.4 million clones listed, approximately 95% are singletons. What was sequenced was naive CD4+ T cells sorted from blood. Subset described: CD45RA+ positively selected. The receptor set was obtained from a man younger than 35 in good health.

This rearrangement joins TRBV6-5 to TRBJ1-4, with TRBD1 matching 8 bases. The V and J ends lost 2 bases and 8 bases, in that order; junction bases with no gene match: 7. Germline-derived CDR1 and CDR2 are MNHEY and SVGAGI. The CDR3 contains 15 residues. The CDR3 DNA reads as TGTGCCAGCAGTTACGGGACAGGACCCGTAGAAAAACTGTTTTTT. Translation: CASSYGTGPVEKLFF.

V gene TRBV30 combines with J gene TRBJ2-7; D is perhaps TRBD2 (6 bases). The length of the CDR3 is 14 residues. Looked up from germline, CDR1 is GTSNPN and CDR2 is SVGIG (reference sequence). The germline V and J ends were trimmed by 2 bases and 0 bases, with 11 bases remaining between them. CDR3 protein: CAWSRRRDSYEQYF. CDR3 nucleotide sequence: TGTGCCTGGAGTCGCCGGAGGGACTCCTACGAGCAGTACTTC.

The genes are TRBV7-3 and TRBJ2-3; 7 nucleotides align to TRBD1. Germline CDR1 reads SGHTA; CDR2 reads FQGTGA. The CDR3 has 15 amino acids. V was pared by 2 bases and J by 0 bases, with 2 bases of the junction left unmatched. The CDR3 spells CASSLGQASTDTQYF. The CDR3 bases are TGTGCCAGCAGCTTAGGACAGGCTAGCACAGATACGCAGTATTTT.

The count of this clone is one. The chain has TRBV4-1 and TRBJ2-7; 9 positions match TRBD1. Per the germline V gene, CDR1 is MGHRA and CDR2 is YSYEKL. This CDR3 comprises 14 residues. V lost 1 base to trimming and J lost 6 bases; unmatched junction nucleotides: 4. CDR3 protein: CASSQALDRGEQYF. The DNA of the CDR3 is TGCGCCAGCAGCCAAGCCTTGGACAGGGGCGAGCAGTACTTC.

The chain carries TRBV2 and TRBJ1-1; weak D call: TRBD1 (5 bases). The CDR3 extends over 11 amino acids. Germline CDR1 reads SNHLY; CDR2 reads FYNNEI. The ends were cut back, 10 bases at V and 7 bases at J, with 13 bases in the middle. CDR3 DNA: TGTGCCACTGGGGGTGGAGTTGAAGCTTTCTTT. Its protein product is CATGGGVEAFF.

This clone has only one observation. This chain uses TRBV29-1 with TRBJ2-1; no clear D. This CDR3 has 13 amino acids. Germline lookup yields CDR1 SQVTM and CDR2 ANQGSEA. V was pared by 6 bases and J by 4 bases, with 13 bases between. CDR3 amino acids: CSVVDTGYNEQFF. CDR3 nucleotide sequence: TGCAGCGTCGTTGACACGGGTTACAATGAGCAGTTCTTC.

This clone has just a few counts. Other DNA sequences from this sample encode an identical CDR3 as well. The J gene is TRBJ2-3, the V gene TRBV7-2; D unclear. This CDR3 is 12 amino acids long. V lost 5 bases to trimming and J lost 1 base, with 4 bases between them. Germline V gives CDR1 SGHTA, CDR2 FQGNSA. The CDR3: CASSPRTDTQYF. As DNA, the CDR3 is TGTGCCAGCAGCCCTCGCACAGATACGCAGTATTTT.

This clone was counted a single time. The V call is TRBV6-1, the J call TRBJ1-1; maybe TRBD1 (6 bases). Between the trimmed V and J ends, which lost 6 bases and 3 bases, there was a span of 14 bases. Germline V lookup: CDR1 MNHNS, CDR2 SASEGT. The CDR3 has 14 amino acids. CDR3 protein: CASSGQIRDTEAFF. For the CDR3, the DNA is TGTGCCAGCAGCGGACAGATCAGGGACACTGAAGCTTTCTTT.

As concerns this clone: Other DNA sequences from this sample encode an identical CDR3 as well. V gene TRBV5-1 combines with J gene TRBJ1-2; 7 bases agree with TRBD1. V trimming: 4 bases; J trimming: 5 bases; junction bases outside the gene matches: 5. This CDR3 comprises 13 residues. CDR1 is SGHRS and CDR2 is YFSETQ in the germline V gene. CDR3 nucleotides: TGCGCCAGCAGCCTGGGACAGTCGTATGGCTACACCTTC. Amino acids: CASSLGQSYGYTF.

This clone has a handful of counts. This chain connects TRBV15 to TRBJ2-1; 13 bases line up with TRBD2. The germline gives CDR1 LNHNV, CDR2 YYDKDF (reference sequence). Losses at the gene ends were 5 bases for V and 4 bases for J; bases not matched to a gene: 5. The CDR3 length is 16 residues. The CDR3 DNA is TGTGCCACCAGCGGGGGGACTAGCGGGATTTACAATGAGCAGTTCTTC. This encodes CATSGGTSGIYNEQFF.

For this clone: Other nucleotide sequences in the sample specify the same CDR3. The rearrangement links TRBV9 to TRBJ1-2; TRBD1 agrees at 9 bases. V was clipped by 3 bases and J by 4 bases; unmatched bases: 4. Germline CDR1 reads SGDLS; CDR2 reads YYNGEE. CDR3 length: 14 residues. In DNA form, the CDR3 reads TGTGCCAGCAGCGCGGGACAGGGCCTCTATGGCTACACCTTC. This encodes CASSAGQGLYGYTF.

V usage is TRBV18 and J usage is TRBJ1-5, with 8 nucleotides matching TRBD1. CDR3 length: 18 amino acids. V lost 3 bases to trimming and J lost 3 bases; unmatched junction nucleotides: 13. Germline-derived CDR1 and CDR2 are KGHSH and LQKENI. This CDR3 is CASSPGSWTGTVNQPQHF. The DNA of the CDR3 is TGTGCCAGCTCACCGGGTTCCTGGACAGGGACCGTCAATCAGCCCCAGCATTTT.

The V and J genes are TRBV7-8 and TRBJ2-7, with 12 bases matching TRBD2. The CDR3 totals 15 residues. J gave up 6 bases and V 1 base, and 4 bases lay outside the gene matches. Per the germline V gene, CDR1 is SGHVS and CDR2 is FQNEAQ. Here the CDR3 DNA reads TGTGCCAGCAGCTTAGGACTAGCGGGAGTAGGCGAGCAGTACTTC. As protein: CASSLGLAGVGEQYF.

The V and J genes are TRBV11-2 and TRBJ2-1; 11 nucleotides align to TRBD2. CDR1 and CDR2 from the germline V gene are SGHAT and FQNNGV. The CDR3 length is 18 residues. The V segment lost 5 bases and the J segment 6 bases; nucleotides outside the gene matches: 15. The chain's CDR3 is CASSLTLSGGAVPNEQFF. DNA of the CDR3: TGTGCCAGCAGCCTTACTCTTAGCGGGGGGGCGGTTCCCAATGAGCAGTTCTTC. Full variable domain (missing parts from reference TRBV11-2 and TRBJ2-1): EAGVAQSPRYKIIEKRQSVAFWCNPISGHATLYWYQQILGQGPKLLIQFQNNGVVDDSQLPKDRFSAERLKGVDSTLKIQPAKLEDSAVYLCASSLTLSGGAVPNEQFFGPGTRLTVL.

In DNA, the CDR3 is TGTGCCAGCAGTGAAGGGTCGATCAATGAGCAGTTCTTC. This translates into CASSEGSINEQFF. The V and J genes are TRBV6-1 and TRBJ2-1; no clear D gene. Looked up from germline, CDR1 is MNHNS and CDR2 is SASEGT. This CDR3 has 13 amino acids. Trimming pared 1 base from V and 6 bases from J, leaving 7 bases between.

The chain has TRBV30 and TRBJ2-7; 8 bases match TRBD1. After removal of 8 bases from V and 2 bases from J, the junction contained 5 bases not matched to a gene. This CDR3 comprises 12 residues. From germline, CDR1 is GTSNPN and CDR2 SVGIG (reference sequence). The CDR3 protein is CAVGQGAYEQYF. The CDR3 DNA follows: TGTGCCGTAGGACAGGGAGCCTACGAGCAGTACTTC.

The chain has TRBV25-1 and TRBJ2-3; D may be TRBD1 or TRBD2 (5 bases each). Germline-derived CDR1 and CDR2 are MGHDK and SYGVNS. The V end lost 6 bases, the J end lost 1 base, and 14 bases lay between the germline ends. The length of the CDR3 is 15 residues. Here the CDR3 reads CASRTGTWGTDTQYF. The CDR3 DNA reads TGTGCCAGCAGGACCGGGACCTGGGGCACAGATACGCAGTATTTT.

J is TRBJ1-1 and V is TRBV11-2; TRBD1 matches at 8 bases. The CDR3 runs 14 residues. The trim removed 4 bases at V and 6 bases at J, leaving 7 bases unmatched. In germline, CDR1 is SGHAT, CDR2 FQNNGV. The CDR3 spells CASSSQGATPEAFF. The CDR3 DNA reads TGTGCCAGCAGCTCGCAGGGGGCGACCCCTGAAGCTTTCTTT.

V usage is TRBV2 and J usage is TRBJ1-2; 7 bases align to TRBD1. Looked up from germline, CDR1 is SNHLY and CDR2 is FYNNEI. Unmatched junction bases numbered 12, after V lost 5 bases and J lost 6 bases. This CDR3 spans 15 amino acids. The CDR3 DNA sequence: TGTGCCAGCAGTCCTGAACAGGGGCAGGGTAATGGCTACACCTTC. Translated: CASSPEQGQGNGYTF.

Comment on this clone: The same CDR3 is also encoded by other DNA sequences in this sample. The V call is TRBV6-1, the J call TRBJ1-3, with 8 bases lining up with TRBD1. The germline V gene encodes CDR1 MNHNS and CDR2 SASEGT. Trimming at V came to 4 bases and at J to 0 bases, leaving 2 bases not matched to a gene. The CDR3 loop spans 15 amino acids. The CDR3 sequence is CASSGQGNSGNTIYF. Here the CDR3 DNA reads TGTGCCAGCAGTGGACAGGGGAACTCTGGAAACACCATATATTTT.

The chain links TRBV4-3 to TRBJ2-1, with 11 nucleotides matching TRBD1. The CDR3 spans 15 residues. J was trimmed by 12 bases and V by 1 base; bases with no gene match: 8. The germline V gene has CDR1 LGHNA and CDR2 YSLEER. CDR3 amino acids: CASSQGTGGYYGQFF. The CDR3 nucleotides read TGCGCCAGCAGCCAAGGGACAGGGGGCTATTATGGGCAGTTCTTC.

The chain has TRBV12-1 and TRBJ1-5. TRBV12-1 is a pseudogene locus. CDR3 length equals 17 residues. CDR3 in amino acids: CASSSGGDPGSNQPQHF. CDR3 DNA: TGTGCCAGCAGCTCCGGGGGGGACCCCGGGAGCAATCAGCCCCAGCATTTT.

The rearrangement joins TRBV2 to TRBJ2-2; a possible D gene is TRBD1 (6 bases). The CDR3 loop spans 13 amino acids. The V and J ends lost 10 bases and 5 bases respectively, with 14 bases between them. Germline CDR1 reads SNHLY; CDR2 reads FYNNEI. CDR3 sequence: CATKTGITGELFF. DNA for the CDR3: TGTGCCACCAAGACAGGAATAACCGGGGAGCTGTTTTTT.

A word on this clone: Within the sample, other DNA sequences also encode this same CDR3. V gene TRBV30 combines with J gene TRBJ1-2, with TRBD1 matching over 10 bases. The CDR3 runs 15 residues. Per the germline V gene, CDR1 is GTSNPN and CDR2 is SVGIG (reference sequence). V lost 0 bases, J lost 4 bases, and 5 bases stayed unmatched. Here the CDR3 DNA reads TGTGCCTGGAGTGTACGAGGGACAGGGGCCTATGGCTACACCTTC. As protein: CAWSVRGTGAYGYTF.

The V call is TRBV4-3, the J call TRBJ1-2; a possible D gene is TRBD1 (5 bases). This CDR3 comprises 15 residues. Trimming left V 1 base short and J 3 bases short, with 12 bases between. Germline assignment: CDR1 LGHNA and CDR2 YSLEER. CDR3 residues: CASSQAPGGDYGYTF. CDR3 bases: TGCGCCAGCAGCCAAGCTCCGGGGGGGGACTATGGCTACACCTTC.

The V call is TRBV19, the J call TRBJ2-1; 8 positions match TRBD1. This CDR3 region has 13 residues. The V and J ends lost 3 bases and 8 bases, in that order; junction bases with no gene match: 3. Per germline, CDR1 LNHDA and CDR2 SQIVND (reference sequence). The CDR3 nucleotides read TGTGCCAGTAGTATTGGACAGGGCTATGAGCAGTTCTTC. It translates to CASSIGQGYEQFF.

V gene TRBV7-8 combines with J gene TRBJ2-7; unclear D gene. Germline values: CDR1 SGHVS, CDR2 FQNEAQ. The CDR3 sequence is 14 residues long. Between the trimmed V and J ends, which lost 1 base and 4 bases, there was a span of 11 bases. The CDR3 sequence: CASSLGGILYEQYF. The DNA of the CDR3 is TGTGCCAGCAGCTTAGGTGGGATCCTTTACGAGCAGTACTTC.